This T cell receptor (beta chain) came from a study of blood T cell repertoires in COVID-19. Study in general: T cells, B-cell-depleted T cells, or PBMCs provided the cDNA or gDNA that served as material.

Germline CDR1 is SQVTM and CDR2 is ANQGSEA. J gave up 8 bases and V 8 bases, and 11 bases lay outside the gene matches. CDR3 length equals 15 residues. Only in-frame clones appear in the TCRdb table, and some are missing; sequencing was by immunoSEQ multiplex PCR. The repertoire holds about 160,000 clones, about four fifths seen once, with more than 7% in the top ten. This TCR came from a woman aged 55-69 years with COVID-19, enrolled during active disease. Material: peripheral blood. The chain uses TRBV29-1 and TRBJ2-1, with 14 bases matching TRBD2. The chain's CDR3 is CSPPGGTSGSYEQFF. CDR3 DNA sequence: TGCAGCCCCCCCGGCGGGACTAGCGGGAGTTATGAGCAGTTCTTC.